These 19 T cell receptor beta chains were sequenced from one sample in a study of blood T cell repertoires in COVID-19. Profiled with immunoSEQ multiplex PCR; TCRdb holds only in-frame clones, not every one. In the table there are 230,000 or so clones, almost 90% of which are singletons. Material for sequencing was peripheral blood. These receptors all stem from an older woman with COVID-19, enrolled during active disease.

CDR3 loop: CASSLGGREEEKLFF. The CDR3 DNA reads as TGTGCCAGCAGCTTAGGGGGGAGGGAGGAAGAAAAACTGTTTTTT. This rearrangement joins TRBV7-2 to TRBJ1-4, with D possibly TRBD1 on 5 matching bases. The V end lost 1 base, the J end lost 8 bases, and 14 bases lay between the germline ends. CDR1 SGHTA and CDR2 FQGNSA come from the germline V gene. The CDR3 loop spans 15 amino acids.

The V gene is TRBV11-2, the J gene TRBJ1-5; 7 positions agree with TRBD1. The CDR3 sequence is 15 residues long. After removal of 5 bases from V and 6 bases from J, the junction contained 10 bases not matched to a gene. CDR1 is SGHAT and CDR2 is FQNNGV in the germline V gene. CDR3 DNA: TGTGCCAGCAGCAGAACAGGGGATTACGGTCAGCCCCAGCATTTT. Translation: CASSRTGDYGQPQHF.

The chain couples TRBV3-1 (or the pseudogene TRBV3-2) to TRBJ1-2; TRBD1 might be the D (6 bases). Between the trimmed V and J ends, which lost 4 bases and 2 bases, there was a span of 14 bases. This CDR3 contains 15 residues. CDR1 and CDR2 (germline): LGHDT, YNNKEL (reference sequence). CDR3 sequence: CASSPGAGENYGYTF. For the CDR3, the DNA is TGTGCCAGCAGCCCTGGCGCAGGGGAGAACTATGGCTACACCTTC.

The V call is TRBV12-5, the J call TRBJ2-2; 8 bases are a match to TRBD1. Germline V gene lookup returns CDR1 LGHNT and CDR2 FRNRAP. This CDR3 region has 14 residues. Trimming cost V 6 bases and J 6 bases; bases outside gene matches: 6. The CDR3 nucleotides are TGTGCTAGTGGCTCAGGGGGCGCGTCCGGGGAGCTGTTTTTT. Amino acids: CASGSGGASGELFF. Looking up the rest from reference TRBV12-5 and TRBJ2-2 gives the full variable domain: DARVTQTPRHKVTEMGQEVTMRCQPILGHNTVFWYRQTMMQGLELLAYFRNRAPLDDSGMPKDRFSAEMPDATLATLKIQPSEPRDSAVYFCASGSGGASGELFFGEGSRLTVL.

This rearrangement joins TRBV12-3 or TRBV12-4 to TRBJ1-1; D might be TRBD1 (6 bases). This CDR3 is 13 amino acids long. The V end was cut by 8 bases, the J end by 5 bases, with 15 bases between. The CDR3 sequence is CASGPGASTEAFF. In DNA form, the CDR3 reads TGTGCCAGCGGACCAGGGGCCTCGACTGAAGCTTTCTTT.

This chain links TRBV18 with TRBJ1-4, with D maybe TRBD1 (6 bases). V lost 5 bases to trimming and J lost 0 bases, with 10 bases between them. This CDR3 contains 15 residues. From germline, CDR1 is KGHSH and CDR2 LQKENI. CDR3 bases: TGTGCCAGCTCAGCCCCAGGGGCAACTAATGAAAAACTGTTTTTT. Amino acid sequence: CASSAPGATNEKLFF.

V usage is TRBV6-5 and J usage is TRBJ2-4; D might be TRBD2 (5 bases). The CDR3 sequence is 15 residues long. The ends were cut back, 6 bases at V and 7 bases at J, with 19 bases in the middle. Germline lookup yields CDR1 MNHEY and CDR2 SVGAGI. CDR3 region: CASSLADGLGNIQYF. CDR3 in DNA: TGTGCCAGCAGCTTGGCCGATGGACTCGGTAACATTCAGTACTTC.

This chain uses TRBV6-5 with TRBJ1-2; D gene unclear. Germline assignment: CDR1 MNHEY and CDR2 SVGAGI. The CDR3 covers 13 residues. The V end was cut by 6 bases, the J end by 3 bases, with 11 bases between. DNA for the CDR3: TGTGCCAGCAGCCCACGTCGGTACTATGGCTACACCTTC. As protein: CASSPRRYYGYTF.

The chain links TRBV9 to TRBJ2-7, with D tentatively TRBD2 (6 bases). The CDR3 is 13 amino acids. Germline loops: CDR1 SGDLS, CDR2 YYNGEE. Deletions cut 2 bases from V and 6 bases from J, with 12 bases between. CDR3 sequence (DNA): TGTGCCAGCAGCGTGGCGGGGATCGGCGAGCAGTACTTC. It is translated as CASSVAGIGEQYF.

This clone appeared a single time. One end of the junction is discordant with germline, which a read error may explain. V gene TRBV12-3 or TRBV12-4 combines with J gene TRBJ1-3, with a tentative D call TRBD1 (6 bases). The CDR3 length is 11 residues. CDR3 bases: TGTGCCAGCAGTGATTGGGACAAAGGGGATTTT. It is translated as CASSDWDKGDF.

V gene TRBV6-2 or TRBV6-3 combines with J gene TRBJ2-3; 7 nucleotides agree with TRBD2. Trimming at V came to 2 bases and at J to 3 bases, leaving 5 bases not matched to a gene. The CDR3 is 15 residues long. Germline CDR1 MNHEY, CDR2 SVGEGT. The CDR3 DNA sequence: TGTGCCAGCAGTTACGGGCGGGGGATAACAGATACGCAGTATTTT. Translating it yields CASSYGRGITDTQYF.

Concerning this clone: The identical CDR3 is also encoded by other nucleotide sequences in the sample. The rearrangement uses TRBV18 and TRBJ1-3, with D maybe TRBD1 (5 bases). This CDR3 is 15 amino acids long. In germline, CDR1 is KGHSH, CDR2 LQKENI. With 3 bases removed from V and 0 bases from J, the gap between germline ends came to 9 bases. CDR3 protein: CASSPDSSSGNTIYF. DNA for the CDR3: TGTGCCAGCTCACCTGACAGTTCCTCTGGAAACACCATATATTTT.

V usage is TRBV7-2 and J usage is TRBJ1-1; 10 positions agree with TRBD1. Germline V gene lookup returns CDR1 SGHTA and CDR2 FQGNSA. The CDR3 is 17 amino acids. The ends lost 4 bases at V and 5 bases at J; junction bases unmatched: 13. The CDR3 reads CASSSGQGSPVRTEAFF. DNA for the CDR3: TGTGCCAGCAGCTCGGGACAGGGGTCCCCGGTTAGAACTGAAGCTTTCTTT.

V and J are TRBV5-5 and TRBJ2-5, with 9 nucleotides matching TRBD1. Germline loops: CDR1 SGHKS, CDR2 YYEKEE (reference sequence). The CDR3 extends over 17 amino acids. The trim removed 0 bases at V and 4 bases at J, leaving 10 bases unmatched. The CDR3 sequence is CASSLVPGQGMGETQYF. CDR3 DNA sequence: TGTGCCAGCAGCTTGGTTCCGGGACAGGGAATGGGAGAGACCCAGTACTTC.

The chain recombines TRBV19 with TRBJ1-6; weak D call: TRBD1 (5 bases). The CDR3 sequence is 14 residues long. Trimming removed 1 base at V and 10 bases at J, with 11 bases between. Germline CDR1 is LNHDA and CDR2 is SQIVND (reference sequence). The CDR3 is CASSIGQGGSPLHF. The CDR3 DNA reads as TGTGCCAGTAGTATAGGTCAGGGTGGGTCACCCCTCCACTTT.

This chain links TRBV29-1 with TRBJ1-1; D unresolved. The CDR3 extends over 15 amino acids. CDR1 and CDR2 (germline): SQVTM, ANQGSEA. V dropped 2 bases and J dropped 3 bases, with 16 bases sitting between them. The CDR3 DNA follows: TGCAGCGTTGAATCTGGAGGACGGCGGTACACTGAAGCTTTCTTT. Its protein product is CSVESGGRRYTEAFF. The full variable domain, its missing parts supplied by reference TRBV29-1 and TRBJ1-1, is SAVISQKPSRDICQRGTSLTIQCQVDSQVTMMFWYRQQPGQSLTLIATANQGSEATYESGFVIDKFPISRPNLTFSTLTVSNMSPEDSSIYLCSVESGGRRYTEAFFGQGTRLTVV.

J is TRBJ1-6 and V is TRBV5-1; the match to TRBD1 covers 7 bases. J lost 9 bases, V lost 4 bases, and 13 bases had no gene match. Germline V gene sequence: CDR1 SGHRS, CDR2 YFSETQ. The CDR3 is made up of 16 amino acids. CDR3 in amino acids: CASSLDRLTGSSPLHF. The CDR3 nucleotides read TGCGCCAGCAGCCTAGATCGTCTGACAGGGTCTTCACCCCTCCACTTT. Full variable domain (missing parts from reference TRBV5-1 and TRBJ1-6): KAGVTQTPRYLIKTRGQQVTLSCSPISGHRSVSWYQQTPGQGLQFLFEYFSETQRNKGNFPGRFSGRQFSNSRSEMNVSTLELGDSALYLCASSLDRLTGSSPLHFGNGTRLTVT.

V gene TRBV18 combines with J gene TRBJ2-7; weak D call: TRBD2 (6 bases). This CDR3 is 14 amino acids long. Germline V lookup: CDR1 KGHSH, CDR2 LQKENI. Trimming left V 0 bases short and J 3 bases short, with 9 bases between. For the CDR3, the DNA is TGTGCCAGCTCACCACCCGCGGGGCGCTACGAGCAGTACTTC. Translated: CASSPPAGRYEQYF. Looking up the rest from reference TRBV18 and TRBJ2-7 gives the full variable domain: NAGVMQNPRHLVRRRGQEARLRCSPMKGHSHVYWYRQLPEEGLKFMVYLQKENIIDESGMPKERFSAEFPKEGPSILRIQQVVRGDSAAYFCASSPPAGRYEQYFGPGTRLTVT.

This sequence joins TRBV28 and TRBJ1-2; D may be TRBD1 (6 bases). The CDR3 length is 16 residues. Germline CDR1 and CDR2: MDHEN and SYDVKM. Trimming shortened V by 3 bases and J by 0 bases, and 14 bases separated the two germline ends. The DNA of the CDR3 is TGTGCCAGCAGTTTGAATGTTGGGGGCTCTAACTATGGCTACACCTTC. Its translation: CASSLNVGGSNYGYTF.